This TCR beta chain was captured in a study of human T cells and chemical hapten exposure. Regarding time point: patch test 1, 2 weeks after DPC sensitization. Documented treatment: therapeutic diphenylcyclopropenone sensitization with weekly scalp DPC. The CDR3 has 16 residues. V lost 0 bases and J lost 5, with 16 bases in between. Germline lookup yields CDR1 SGHVS and CDR2 FQNEAQ. The table lists this clonotype with a few counts. From the RACE reads, TCRdb called clonotypes with MiXCR, one entry per CDR3 protein. The sample contains about 120,000 distinct CDR3 sequences, over 10% of which appear only once.

The sequencing here drew on whole blood, taken in connection with sensitization to the hapten diphenylcyclopropenone (DPC). This sequence was found in a woman between 50 and 59 years old with alopecia areata. Some clones in this sample may be carry-over from other donors' samples. V usage is TRBV7-8 and J usage is TRBJ2-5; possible D gene TRBD1, 5 bases. CDR3 DNA sequence: TGTGCCAGCAGCTTAGCGACAGTAACGGGTTTCGAGACCCAGTACTTC. This sequence encodes CASSLATVTGFETQYF. Combining the CDR3 with reference TRBV7-8 and TRBJ2-5 gives the whole variable domain GAGVSQSPRYKVAKRGQDVALRCDPISGHVSLFWYQQALGQGPEFLTYFQNEAQLDKSGLPSDRFFAERPEGSVSTLKIQRTQQEDSAVYLCASSLATVTGFETQYFGPGTRLLVL.